This entry describes one T cell receptor (beta chain). At least ten counts were recorded for this clonotype. The clone's antigen remains unknown. Base qualities are not at hand, and no much larger clone is one base apart. Including cysteine and phenylalanine, the CDR3 has 16 amino acids. The only DNA kept is the CDR3, 48 bases in frame from the first base. The germline V gene (reference sequence) sets CDR1 to DFQATT and CDR2 to SNEGSKA. Trimming accounts for 6 bases at V and 3 bases at J, while the number of junction bases matched to no gene is 15. The data derive from a study of T cells in Graves' hyperthyroidism and ophthalmopathy (dated by TCRdb to about 2019). Describing the broader study: Peripheral blood samples were taken at the time of initial diagnosis, prior to any treatment. A discovery cohort of roughly 96 patients, approximately 45 with Graves' ophthalmopathy and 55 to 60 with stable Graves' hyperthyroidism, was used to find distinguishing TCR V-J signatures. Prospective prediction of ophthalmopathy was tested in an independent validation cohort of about 19 hyperthyroidism patients and approximately 17 patients who later progressed to ophthalmopathy. The 80 to 100 discovery patients were randomly divided into training and test sets at a 7:3 ratio. In over five Graves' hyperthyroidism patients, the study also compared T-cell repertoires from thyroid tissue with T-cell repertoires from blood. After sampling, hyperthyroidism patients received methimazole starting at 30 mg daily, and ophthalmopathy patients received high-dose intravenous methylprednisolone. TCR Vbeta CDR3 sequencing of 140 or so peripheral blood samples (over 40 ophthalmopathy, 75 or so hyperthyroidism and approximately 17 progressor patients) is reported in the paper.

TCR beta CDR3 regions were amplified from RNA transcripts. A first-round RT-PCR of the TCR CDR3 used the HTBI primer set with the Qiagen OneStep RT-PCR kit. A second multiplex PCR round built the libraries, followed by size selection and purification. Paired-end sequencing of the libraries was performed with 100 bp reads on an Illumina HiSeq2000. Per the source publication's procedure: SOAPnuke was used to process the raw data, throwing out any read that contained adapters or uncalled bases, had a mean Phred below 15, or lacked an exact constant-primer or identifier match. COPE v1.2.5 was used to merge high-quality paired reads, and clonotypes were defined as unique nucleotide sequences. MiTCR v1.1 was used to align clonotypes to the IMGT TRBV, TRBD and TRBJ reference segments. The analysis was restricted to V-J combinations with a frequency above 0.0001, which together covered 99.2% of the repertoires. A TCS score was defined as the ratio between F50 (clonal expansion) and ExV (chaos), using BLOSUM62-based TCRdist between CDR3 peptides within each V-J. Welch's t-statistics and random forest reduced approximately 520 V-J features to 13, which were used in a naive Bayes classifier (R e1071). TCRdb ran its own pipeline on the public reads, namely fastp trimming at Q25 and MiXCR clone calling, and kept in-frame beta chains. Each CDR3 protein appears once, grouped with its most common genes and DNA. TCRdb assigned the V and J calls; the authors' analysis was not used. The sample table holds under 300,000 distinct CDR3 sequences, of which about 20% were seen once. The ten largest clones capture around 64% of the sample.

Paper-wide results and their limitations: Blood samples also contained most of the expanded thyroid clonotypes (frequency above 0.001), which suggests that blood repertoires may reflect thyroid immune responses. Ophthalmopathy was separated from stable hyperthyroidism by a 13 V-J signature model, with over 85% sensitivity and approximately 81% specificity obtained in cross-validation and 80%/75% obtained in testing. Sample size was not statistically predetermined, and investigators were not blinded to group allocation. In validation, the model predicted progression to ophthalmopathy with approximately 71% sensitivity and roughly 75% specificity, a median of approximately 6.7 months before onset.

Ophthalmopathy patients had moderately to severely active disease, with a Clinical Activity Score of 3 or more, a NOSPECS grade of 4 or more, and a disease duration of less than 3 months. Patients with uncontrolled infections, other autoimmune diseases, pregnancy or lactation were excluded. Clinical symptoms, serum thyroxine and TRAb, thyroid ultrasound, and orbital computed tomography formed the basis for the diagnoses. PBMCs were isolated from about 10 ml of fresh peripheral blood by Ficoll-Paque density gradient centrifugation. Total RNA was extracted with Trizol reagent, and quality was checked on an Agilent 2100 Bioanalyzer.

The receptor chain draws on TRBV20-1 and TRBJ2-7, with 9 bases aligning to TRBD2. Material for sequencing was blood. The source of this sequence is a man younger than 45 with Graves' ophthalmopathy. The nucleotide sequence reads as follows: TGCAGTGCGGGGGTGGGAGCGGGAGGCATAAGCTACGAGCAGTACTTC. Translated, this gives CSAGVGAGGISYEQYF.